Following are 8 T cell receptor beta chains from one sample sequenced in a study of blood T cell repertoires in COVID-19. This table comes from immunoSEQ multiplex PCR, and its TCRdb copy is limited to in-frame clones, with some not included. The sample holds approximately 140,000 clones, approximately 90% seen once. The sequenced material came from peripheral blood. Receptor source: a man aged 50 to 60 with active or convalescent COVID-19.

The J gene is TRBJ2-5, the V gene TRBV6-5, with D maybe TRBD2 (6 bases). CDR1 is MNHEY, CDR2 SVGAGI, per germline. Deletions cut 5 bases from V and 0 bases from J, with 13 bases between. This CDR3 has 15 amino acids. CDR3 protein: CASSPGGSDQETQYF. The CDR3 bases are TGTGCCAGCAGTCCCGGGGGTAGCGACCAAGAGACCCAGTACTTC.

This sequence joins TRBV28 and TRBJ2-1; D might be TRBD1 (5 bases). This CDR3 spans 15 amino acids. Germline V gene lookup returns CDR1 MDHEN and CDR2 SYDVKM. Deletions cut 6 bases from V and 4 bases from J, with 16 bases between. CDR3 amino acids: CASRPQATIYNEQFF. In DNA form, the CDR3 reads TGTGCCAGCAGGCCACAGGCGACCATTTACAATGAGCAGTTCTTC.

The genes are TRBV19 and TRBJ1-6, with D possibly being TRBD1 (5 bases). Trimming left V 5 bases short and J 7 bases short, with 15 bases between. CDR1 and CDR2 (germline): LNHDA, SQIVND (reference sequence). The CDR3 length is 15 residues. The CDR3 coding sequence is TGTGCCAGTAGTGCGGCGGGTGGGGGGAATTCACCCCTCCACTTT. Amino acid sequence: CASSAAGGGNSPLHF.

The V gene is TRBV4-2, the J gene TRBJ2-7; 7 bases are shared with TRBD1. V dropped 4 bases and J dropped 4; count of bases not matched to a gene: 7. This CDR3 comprises 14 residues. The V gene's germline CDR1 is LGHNA and CDR2 YNFKEQ. In nucleotides, the CDR3 is TGTGCCAGCAGCCTCGGGACAGAAAGTTACGAGCAGTACTTC. This encodes CASSLGTESYEQYF.

The chain couples TRBV29-1 to TRBJ2-5; 10 nucleotides line up with TRBD2. Unmatched junction bases numbered 4, after V lost 4 bases and J lost 2 bases. The germline V gene has CDR1 SQVTM and CDR2 ANQGSEA. The CDR3 is made up of 14 amino acids. The CDR3 protein is CSVGRTSGQETQYF. The CDR3 nucleotides read TGCAGCGTTGGTAGGACTAGCGGACAAGAGACCCAGTACTTC.

This rearrangement joins TRBV6-1 to TRBJ2-2; no clear D. V was trimmed by 2 bases and J by 6 bases, leaving 13 bases between them. There are 15 residues in the CDR3. CDR1 is MNHNS, CDR2 SASEGT, per germline. CDR3 DNA: TGTGCCAGCAGTGAACGCGTCGTGGGCCCCGGGGAGCTGTTTTTT. Translating it yields CASSERVVGPGELFF.

This rearrangement joins TRBV7-2 to TRBJ1-2; 8 bases are a match to TRBD1. The J segment lost 4 bases and the V segment lost 5 bases, leaving 18 bases of the junction unmatched. Germline loops: CDR1 SGHTA, CDR2 FQGNSA. The CDR3 is 18 amino acids. The CDR3, as DNA: TGTGCCAGCAGCCAGGGGTACGGACAGGGTATTACTGGCTATGGCTACACCTTC. Encoded protein: CASSQGYGQGITGYGYTF.

The gene calls are TRBV5-1 and TRBJ2-7; 8 nucleotides agree with TRBD1. This CDR3 contains 16 residues. V lost 4 bases, J lost 7 bases, and 16 bases stayed unmatched. CDR1 SGHRS and CDR2 YFSETQ come from the germline V gene. The CDR3 DNA reads as TGCGCCAGCAGCATGTCCCTGGAGGACAGGGTGAAAGAGCAGTACTTC. Translating it yields CASSMSLEDRVKEQYF.